This T cell receptor (beta chain) comes out of a study of shared clonotypes between healthy human individuals. Trimming removed 5 bases from V and 1 base from J; junction bases left unmatched: 9. CDR3 length: 16 residues. CDR1 and CDR2 from the germline V gene are MDHEN and SYDVKM. TCRdb's copy holds only in-frame clones and misses some; the assay was immunoSEQ multiplex PCR. This sample has about 2.4 million clones, with approximately 94% found just once. The sequenced sample consisted of naive CD4+ T cells from PBMCs. Subset here: CD45RA+ positively selected. The sequence derives from a man aged 18 to 35 in good health. Some clones in this sample may be carry-over from other donors' samples. This chain joins TRBV28 and TRBJ2-5, with 8 bases matching TRBD2. The CDR3 sequence is CASSPAGGRSQETQYF. DNA of the CDR3: TGTGCCAGCAGTCCCGCGGGCGGGAGGTCCCAAGAGACCCAGTACTTC.